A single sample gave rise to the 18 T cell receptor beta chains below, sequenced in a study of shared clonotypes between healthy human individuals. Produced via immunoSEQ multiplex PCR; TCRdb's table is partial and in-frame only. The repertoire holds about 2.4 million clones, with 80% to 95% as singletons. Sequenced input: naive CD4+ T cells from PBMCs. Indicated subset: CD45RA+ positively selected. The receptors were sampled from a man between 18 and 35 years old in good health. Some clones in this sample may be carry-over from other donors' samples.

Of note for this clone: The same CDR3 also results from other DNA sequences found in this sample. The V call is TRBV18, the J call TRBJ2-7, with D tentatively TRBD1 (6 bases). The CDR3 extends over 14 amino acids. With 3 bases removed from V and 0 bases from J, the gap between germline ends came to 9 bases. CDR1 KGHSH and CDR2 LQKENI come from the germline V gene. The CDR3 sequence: CASSPGTSSYEQYF. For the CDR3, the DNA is TGTGCCAGCTCACCCGGGACAAGCTCCTACGAGCAGTACTTC.

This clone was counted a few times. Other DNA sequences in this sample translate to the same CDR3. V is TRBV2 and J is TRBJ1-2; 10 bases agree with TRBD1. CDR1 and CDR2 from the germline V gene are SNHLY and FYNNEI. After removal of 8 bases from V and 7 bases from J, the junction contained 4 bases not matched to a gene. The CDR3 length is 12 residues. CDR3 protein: CASSDRGVGYTF. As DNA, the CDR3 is TGTGCCAGCTCGGACAGGGGGGTTGGCTACACCTTC.

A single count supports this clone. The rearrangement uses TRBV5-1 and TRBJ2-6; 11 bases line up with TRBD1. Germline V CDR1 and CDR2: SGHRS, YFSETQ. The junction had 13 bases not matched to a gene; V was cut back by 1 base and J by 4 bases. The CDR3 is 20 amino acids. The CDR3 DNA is TGCGCCAGCAGCTTGAATTGGCCCGGACAGGGGGCTTCCGGGGCCAACGTCCTGACTTTC. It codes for CASSLNWPGQGASGANVLTF. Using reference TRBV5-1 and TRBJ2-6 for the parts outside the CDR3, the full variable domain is KAGVTQTPRYLIKTRGQQVTLSCSPISGHRSVSWYQQTPGQGLQFLFEYFSETQRNKGNFPGRFSGRQFSNSRSEMNVSTLELGDSALYLCASSLNWPGQGASGANVLTFGAGSRLTVL.

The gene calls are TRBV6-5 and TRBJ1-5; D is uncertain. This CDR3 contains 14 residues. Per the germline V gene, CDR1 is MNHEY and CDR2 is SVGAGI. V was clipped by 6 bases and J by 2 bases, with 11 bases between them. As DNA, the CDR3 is TGTGCCAGCAGCGCCACAGTGGGCAATCAGCCCCAGCATTTT. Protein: CASSATVGNQPQHF.

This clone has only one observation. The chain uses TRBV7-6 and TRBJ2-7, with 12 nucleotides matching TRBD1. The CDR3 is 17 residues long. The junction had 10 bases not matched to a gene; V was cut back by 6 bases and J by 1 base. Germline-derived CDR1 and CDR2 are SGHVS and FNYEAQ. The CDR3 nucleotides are TGTGCCAGCAGAAAGTTTCCGGGACAGGGGGCTTCCTACGAGCAGTACTTC. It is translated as CASRKFPGQGASYEQYF.

The CDR3 coding sequence is TGTGCCAGTAGCTACGGGACAGCGAATCAGCCCCAGCATTTT. It is translated as CASSYGTANQPQHF. The chain is built from TRBV19 and TRBJ1-5; TRBD1 matches at 7 bases. The CDR3 has 14 amino acids. CDR1 LNHDA and CDR2 SQIVND come from the germline V gene (reference sequence). J was trimmed by 4 bases and V by 6 bases; bases with no gene match: 6.

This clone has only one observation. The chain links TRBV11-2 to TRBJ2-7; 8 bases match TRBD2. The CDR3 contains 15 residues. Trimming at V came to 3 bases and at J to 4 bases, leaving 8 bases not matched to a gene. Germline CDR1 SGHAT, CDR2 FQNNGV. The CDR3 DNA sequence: TGTGCCAGCAGCTTGCTCGCGGGAGGTGGATACGAGCAGTACTTC. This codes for CASSLLAGGGYEQYF. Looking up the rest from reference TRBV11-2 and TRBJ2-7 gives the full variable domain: EAGVAQSPRYKIIEKRQSVAFWCNPISGHATLYWYQQILGQGPKLLIQFQNNGVVDDSQLPKDRFSAERLKGVDSTLKIQPAKLEDSAVYLCASSLLAGGGYEQYFGPGTRLTVT.

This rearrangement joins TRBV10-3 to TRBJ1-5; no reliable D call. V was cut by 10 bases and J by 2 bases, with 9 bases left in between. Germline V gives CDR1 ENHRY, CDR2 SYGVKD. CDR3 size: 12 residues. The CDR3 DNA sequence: TGTGCCACGACGGGTGGCAATCAGCCCCAGCATTTT. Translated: CATTGGNQPQHF.

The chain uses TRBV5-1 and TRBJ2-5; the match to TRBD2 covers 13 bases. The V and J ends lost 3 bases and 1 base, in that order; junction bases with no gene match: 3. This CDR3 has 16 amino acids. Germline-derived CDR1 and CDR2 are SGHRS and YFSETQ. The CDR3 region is CASSWTSGSGQETQYF. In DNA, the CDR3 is TGCGCCAGCAGCTGGACTAGCGGGAGTGGCCAAGAGACCCAGTACTTC.

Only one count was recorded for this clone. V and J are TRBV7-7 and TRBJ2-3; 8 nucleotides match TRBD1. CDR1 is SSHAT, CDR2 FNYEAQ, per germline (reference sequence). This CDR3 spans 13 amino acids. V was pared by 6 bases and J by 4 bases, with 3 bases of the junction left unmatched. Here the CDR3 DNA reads TGTGCCAGCAGTCCGACAGGGGCAGATACGCAGTATTTT. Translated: CASSPTGADTQYF.

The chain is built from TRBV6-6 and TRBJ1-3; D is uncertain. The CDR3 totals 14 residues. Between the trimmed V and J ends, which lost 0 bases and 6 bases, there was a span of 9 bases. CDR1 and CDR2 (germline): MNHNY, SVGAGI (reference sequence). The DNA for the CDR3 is TGTGCCAGCAGTTACTCGACGCATCAAAACACCATATATTTT. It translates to CASSYSTHQNTIYF.

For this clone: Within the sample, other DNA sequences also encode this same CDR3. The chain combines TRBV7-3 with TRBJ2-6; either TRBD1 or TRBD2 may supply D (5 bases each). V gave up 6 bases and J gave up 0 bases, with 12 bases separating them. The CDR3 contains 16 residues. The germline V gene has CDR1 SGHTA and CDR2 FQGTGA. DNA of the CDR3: TGTGCCAGCAGTTCGGGACGGCGCTCTGGGGCCAACGTCCTGACTTTC. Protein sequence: CASSSGRRSGANVLTF.

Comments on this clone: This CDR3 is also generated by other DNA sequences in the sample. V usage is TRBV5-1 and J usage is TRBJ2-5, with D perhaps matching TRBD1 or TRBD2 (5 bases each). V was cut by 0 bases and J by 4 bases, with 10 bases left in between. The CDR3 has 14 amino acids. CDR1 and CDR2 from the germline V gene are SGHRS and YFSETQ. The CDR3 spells CASSLGGSGETQYF. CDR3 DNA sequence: TGCGCCAGCAGCTTGGGGGGGTCTGGAGAGACCCAGTACTTC.

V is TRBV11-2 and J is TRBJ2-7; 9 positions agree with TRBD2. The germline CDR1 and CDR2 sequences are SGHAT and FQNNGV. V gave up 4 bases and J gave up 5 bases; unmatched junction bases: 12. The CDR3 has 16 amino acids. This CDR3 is CASSWGYSGSTDEQYF. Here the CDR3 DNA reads TGTGCCAGCAGCTGGGGGTATAGCGGGAGTACCGACGAGCAGTACTTC.

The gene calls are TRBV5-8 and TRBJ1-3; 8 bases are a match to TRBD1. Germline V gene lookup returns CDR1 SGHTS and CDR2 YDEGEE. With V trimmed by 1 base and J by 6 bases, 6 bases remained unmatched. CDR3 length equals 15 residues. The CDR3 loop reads CASSLYAGGENTIYF. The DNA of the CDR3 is TGTGCCAGCAGCTTGTACGCAGGGGGCGAAAACACCATATATTTT.

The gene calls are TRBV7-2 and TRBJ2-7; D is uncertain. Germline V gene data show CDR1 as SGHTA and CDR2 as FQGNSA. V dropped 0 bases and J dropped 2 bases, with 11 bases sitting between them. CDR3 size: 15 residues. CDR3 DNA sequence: TGTGCCAGCAGCTTAGCGACGTCACTCGCCTACGAGCAGTACTTC. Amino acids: CASSLATSLAYEQYF.

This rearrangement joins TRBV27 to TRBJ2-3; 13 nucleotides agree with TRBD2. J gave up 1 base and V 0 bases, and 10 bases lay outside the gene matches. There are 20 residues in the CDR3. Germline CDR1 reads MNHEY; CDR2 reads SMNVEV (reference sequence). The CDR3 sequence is CASSLSARLAGGRGTDTQYF. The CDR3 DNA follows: TGTGCCAGCAGTTTATCTGCGAGACTAGCGGGAGGACGTGGCACAGATACGCAGTATTTT.

The CDR3 nucleotides read TGTGCCAGCAGCTTAGACCCAGAGACCCAGTACTTC. Translation gives CASSLDPETQYF. The chain is built from TRBV7-6 and TRBJ2-5; unclear D gene. This CDR3 has 12 amino acids. Trimming removed 1 base from V and 4 bases from J, with 4 bases in between. Germline V gives CDR1 SGHVS, CDR2 FNYEAQ.